The clone carrying this T cell receptor (beta chain) was seen at least ten times. Its antigen remains unidentified. A much larger clone differs by one base, so this may be a read error. This entry comes from a study of blood T cells in healthy people across ages. Primed by a sample-barcoded 5' primer and a J-beta primer mix, a second PCR proceeded for roughly 7 to 11 cycles. From the 5' RACE reads, TCRdb called clonotypes with MiXCR, one entry per CDR3 protein. The sample has hundreds of thousands of distinct CDR3 sequences; about 51% are singletons. V was shortened by 6 bases and J by 3 bases, with 12 bases between the two germline ends. The CDR3 is 13 amino acids. Germline-derived CDR1 and CDR2 are MNHNY and SVGAGI (reference sequence). Study-wide results and limits: A conclusive naive versus antigen-experienced comparison was prevented by the unsorted PBMCs.

The source is a woman aged 80 or over in good health. The genes are TRBV6-6 and TRBJ2-7, with D unresolved. Input material: blood. DNA of the CDR3: TGTGCCAGCAGCGTATATAAAAACTACGAGCAGTACTTC. This gives the protein CASSVYKNYEQYF.